This TCR beta chain was recorded in a study of blood T cell repertoires in COVID-19. Study overall: Acute and convalescent COVID-19 samples came from the United States, Italy and Spain.

In the study's own analysis: The authors estimated nucleated cell counts from reference gene primer amplification. The repertoire was sequenced with immunoSEQ multiplex PCR; TCRdb's copy has only in-frame clones and lacks some. Clone size and V and J calls were adopted from that table, with D and trimming inferred from the DNA. The sample consists of about 240,000 clones, around 87% of them appearing once. Trimming cost V 0 bases and J 1 base, with 10 bases left between them. This CDR3 comprises 15 residues. Germline loops: CDR1 SGHRS, CDR2 YFSETQ. V usage is TRBV5-1 and J usage is TRBJ1-1; perhaps TRBD1 as D (6 bases). The clonotype was recovered from a woman between 40 and 50 years old with acute COVID-19. The material sequenced was PBMCs or T cells enriched from blood (not recorded which). The CDR3 DNA reads as TGCGCCAGCAGCTTGGGCGGGGGCAGGAACACTGAAGCTTTCTTT. Residues: CASSLGGGRNTEAFF. Full variable domain (remainder filled in from reference TRBV5-1 and TRBJ1-1): KAGVTQTPRYLIKTRGQQVTLSCSPISGHRSVSWYQQTPGQGLQFLFEYFSETQRNKGNFPGRFSGRQFSNSRSEMNVSTLELGDSALYLCASSLGGGRNTEAFFGQGTRLTVV.